This TCR beta chain comes out of a study of CD8 T cells in ankylosing spondylitis. This clonotype is medium-sized within its sample. TCRdb passed the 5' RACE reads through MiXCR, listing each CDR3 protein once. The table has some 8,900 distinct CDR3 sequences, 3% to 4% seen once; the top ten hold over 9.5%. Germline V gene sequence: CDR1 SGDLS, CDR2 YYNGEE. The CDR3 runs 15 residues. Trimming shortened V by 0 bases and J by 5 bases, and 14 bases separated the two germline ends. This sequence joins TRBV9 and TRBJ1-1; tentative D call: TRBD1 (6 bases). The source material was blood, either unsorted or a sorted T cell fraction (not recorded which). The origin of this receptor is a female donor with ankylosing spondylitis or in good health (not recorded which). The CDR3 DNA reads as TGTGCCAGCAGCGTAGAAGGGGGGGGAGGTACTGAAGCTTTCTTT. Encoded protein: CASSVEGGGGTEAFF.